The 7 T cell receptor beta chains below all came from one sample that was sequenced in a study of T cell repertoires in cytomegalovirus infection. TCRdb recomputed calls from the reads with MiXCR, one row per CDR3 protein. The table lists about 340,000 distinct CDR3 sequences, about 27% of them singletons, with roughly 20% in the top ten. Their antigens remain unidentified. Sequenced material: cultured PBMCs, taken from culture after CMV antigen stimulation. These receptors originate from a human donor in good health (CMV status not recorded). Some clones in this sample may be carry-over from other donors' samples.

The CDR3 DNA reads as TGTGCCACAGCAGAGGGTGGAGAGCAGTACTTC. Translating gives CATAEGGEQYF. This chain links TRBV19 with TRBJ2-7, with TRBD2 as a possible D gene (5 bases). The ends were cut back, 10 bases at V and 7 bases at J, with 14 bases in the middle. The length of the CDR3 is 11 residues. Germline loops: CDR1 LNHDA, CDR2 SQIVND (reference sequence).

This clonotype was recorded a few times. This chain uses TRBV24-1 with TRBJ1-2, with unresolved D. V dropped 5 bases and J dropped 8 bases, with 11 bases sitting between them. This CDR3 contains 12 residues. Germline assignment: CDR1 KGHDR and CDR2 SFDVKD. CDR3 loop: CATSVPTGGYTF. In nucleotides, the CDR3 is TGTGCCACCAGTGTTCCTACCGGGGGCTACACCTTC.

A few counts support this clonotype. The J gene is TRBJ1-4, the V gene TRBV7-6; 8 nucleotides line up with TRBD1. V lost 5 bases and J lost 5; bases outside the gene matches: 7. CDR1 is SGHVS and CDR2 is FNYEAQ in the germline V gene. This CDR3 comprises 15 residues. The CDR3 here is CASSPPGQDNEKLFF. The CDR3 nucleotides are TGTGCCAGCAGCCCACCGGGACAGGACAATGAAAAACTGTTTTTT.

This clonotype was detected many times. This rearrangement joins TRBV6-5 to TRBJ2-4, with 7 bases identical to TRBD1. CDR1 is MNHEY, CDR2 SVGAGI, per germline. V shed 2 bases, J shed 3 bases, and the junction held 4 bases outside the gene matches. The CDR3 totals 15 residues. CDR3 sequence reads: CASSYGRGSKNIQYF. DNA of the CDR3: TGTGCCAGCAGTTACGGCAGGGGGAGCAAAAACATTCAGTACTTC.

Here the CDR3 DNA reads TGTGCCAGCTCCCGAGGATTCTGGAACACTGAAGCTTTCTTT. Its protein product is CASSRGFWNTEAFF. J is TRBJ1-1 and V is TRBV6-1; the D is unclear. The V and J ends lost 8 bases and 1 base respectively, with 14 bases between them. This CDR3 is 14 amino acids long. Germline CDR1 reads MNHNS; CDR2 reads SASEGT.

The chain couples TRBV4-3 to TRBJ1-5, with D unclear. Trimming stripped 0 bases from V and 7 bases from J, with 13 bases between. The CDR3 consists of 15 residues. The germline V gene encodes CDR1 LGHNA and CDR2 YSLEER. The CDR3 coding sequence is TGCGCCAGCAGCCAAGAAGGAACAGTGAACCAGCCCCAGCATTTT. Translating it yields CASSQEGTVNQPQHF.

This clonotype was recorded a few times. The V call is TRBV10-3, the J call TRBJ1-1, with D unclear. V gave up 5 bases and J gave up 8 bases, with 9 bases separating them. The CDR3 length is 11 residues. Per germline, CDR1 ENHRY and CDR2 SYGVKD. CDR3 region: CAISPGKEAFF. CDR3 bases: TGTGCCATCAGTCCCGGCAAAGAAGCTTTCTTT.